This TCR beta chain was observed in a study of T-cell reconstitution after alpha-beta-depleted transplantation in children. CDR1 is SGHAT, CDR2 FQDESV, per germline (reference sequence). Trimming pared 3 bases from V and 1 base from J, leaving 19 bases between. The CDR3 totals 18 residues. This clonotype was found many times. This sample's TCRbeta library carried unique molecular identifier barcodes. TCRdb processed the PCR reads anew with MiXCR; each CDR3 protein has one entry. The sample lists 200,000 to 250,000 distinct CDR3 sequences; around 9.9% were seen once. The sequencing used PBMCs, collected before TCRalphabeta/CD19-depleted stem cell transplant. The rearrangement links TRBV11-1 to TRBJ2-1; D perhaps matches TRBD2 (6 bases). The sequence came from a child under two years old with acute myeloid leukemia, due to receive a stem cell transplant. CDR3 residues: CASSLVSGSGISYNEQFF. CDR3 coding DNA: TGTGCCAGCAGCTTGGTGTCGGGTAGCGGTATATCCTACAATGAGCAGTTCTTC. Full variable domain (rest looked up from reference TRBV11-1 and TRBJ2-1): EAEVAQSPRYKITEKSQAVAFWCDPISGHATLYWYRQILGQGPELLVQFQDESVVDDSQLPKDRFSAERLKGVDSTLKIQPAELGDSAMYLCASSLVSGSGISYNEQFFGPGTRLTVL.